This T cell receptor (beta chain) was profiled in a study of CD8 T cells in Susac syndrome (dated by TCRdb to the late 2010s). For context, the study as a whole: Among the sequenced Susac syndrome patients, five or six had clinically active disease and under ten were in clinical remission. At blood withdrawal, Susac syndrome patients were either therapy-naive, taking corticosteroids (in some cases with IVIg as well), or taking IVIg alone. Whether CD8+ T cell activation and differentiation in Susac syndrome was antigen driven was tested using repertoire sequencing. The clonality of the CD8+ T cell repertoire was compared across about 12 healthy donors, around 14 Susac syndrome patients and fewer than 16 multiple sclerosis patients.

Via the germline V gene (reference sequence), CDR1 is SEHNR and CDR2 FQNEAQ. The CDR3 covers 12 residues, taking in both the cysteine and the phenylalanine. The read is trimmed to its CDR3 DNA, 36 bases read in frame from base 1. V sheds 3 bases and J sheds 8 bases, leaving 10 bases between their ends. Peripheral blood CD8+ and CD4+ T cells from healthy donors, Susac syndrome patients and multiple sclerosis patients were profiled by high-throughput TCR beta sequencing. The Susac syndrome patients fulfilled recently defined diagnostic criteria for definite or probable disease. CD8+ TEMRA cells were enriched by FACS, while bulk CD8+ and CD4+ T cells were purified by magnetic negative isolation. Blood was collected in EDTA tubes and processed within 24 hours, with PBMCs isolated through density gradient centrifugation. PBMCs intended for TCR sequencing were frozen in liquid nitrogen and were later thawed in a 37 degrees C water bath. The sorted or isolated CD4+, CD8+ and CD8+ TEMRA cells had a purity of 90% or higher.

RNA was extracted with the RNeasy kit and about 0.5 to 1 ug was reverse transcribed using random hexamers. The immunoSEQ multiplex PCR assay, covering 54 Vbeta and 13 Jbeta segments, was used to amplify TCR beta CDR3 regions. PCR amplification bias was corrected using a synthetic template baseline for primer optimization and computational correction. Processing in the source paper ran as follows. Reads were annotated to V, D and J genes per IMGT and analyzed with immunoSEQ Analyzer, keeping only productive sequences. Clonality was computed as one minus Shannon entropy normalized by log2 of the number of productive unique sequences. For each patient and control, public and private clones were evaluated among the 100 most prevalent clones. Susac-specific clones were defined as absent from healthy and MS cohorts, 850 to 1,300 published viral clones and other ImmuneACCESS disease sequences. The raw public reads went through TCRdb reprocessing: fastp at Q25, MiXCR clone calling, in-frame beta chains kept. Records with the same CDR3 protein are collapsed into one entry carrying the most frequent genes and DNA. TCRdb, not the original authors, processed these V and J calls. The sample table contains fewer than 80,000 distinct CDR3 sequences; only one count was recorded for 94% of them. The ten largest clonotypes hold 0.4% to 0.55% of the sample.

On this clonotype itself: The antigen this receptor binds is unknown. Within one base of it there is no much larger clone, and no base qualities were kept.

General findings and caveats noted by the study authors: Clonal expansion was seen in Susac syndrome CD8+ repertoires, peaking in CD8+ TEMRA cells and being greater in clinically active patients than in remitting ones. The study acknowledged that relatively few individuals were included in the TCR sequencing and HLA analysis. Around 16 and five Susac-specific public clones were found in the total CD8+ and CD8+ TEMRA repertoires, respectively.

Sequencing was done on a sample of CD8+ T cells from PBMCs. The chain is assembled from TRBV7-9 and TRBJ1-1; the D gene is possibly TRBD1, with 5 bases matching. This sequence originates from a human donor with Susac syndrome. For the CDR3, the sequence is CASSLGTAEAFF. The DNA reads as follows: TGTGCCAGCAGCTTGGGGACCGCAGAAGCTTTCTTT.